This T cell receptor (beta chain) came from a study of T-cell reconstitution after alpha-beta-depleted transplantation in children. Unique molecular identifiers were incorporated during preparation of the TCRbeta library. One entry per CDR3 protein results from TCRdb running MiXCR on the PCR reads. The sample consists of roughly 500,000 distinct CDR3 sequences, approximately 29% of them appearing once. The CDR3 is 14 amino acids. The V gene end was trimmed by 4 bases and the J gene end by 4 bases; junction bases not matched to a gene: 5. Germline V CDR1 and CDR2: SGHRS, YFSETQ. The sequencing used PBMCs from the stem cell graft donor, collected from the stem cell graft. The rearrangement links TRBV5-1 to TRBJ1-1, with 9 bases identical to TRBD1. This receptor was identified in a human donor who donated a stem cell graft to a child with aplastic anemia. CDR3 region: CASSIEDRGTEAFF. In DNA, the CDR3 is TGCGCCAGCAGCATAGAGGACAGGGGCACTGAAGCTTTCTTT. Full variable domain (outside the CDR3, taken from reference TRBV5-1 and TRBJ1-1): KAGVTQTPRYLIKTRGQQVTLSCSPISGHRSVSWYQQTPGQGLQFLFEYFSETQRNKGNFPGRFSGRQFSNSRSEMNVSTLELGDSALYLCASSIEDRGTEAFFGQGTRLTVV.